The T cell receptor (beta chain) described here comes from a study of control samples from healthy donors and cancer patients. The CDR3 is 12 residues long. V gave up 6 bases and J gave up 7 bases, with 10 bases separating them. Germline V CDR1 and CDR2: MNHEY, SVGAGI. TCRdb keeps only in-frame clones here, not all; method: immunoSEQ multiplex PCR. The data hold 170,000 or so clones, with just over 90% observed a single time. V usage is TRBV6-5 and J usage is TRBJ2-1; D is uncertain. This TCR was recovered from a man aged 25-45 years in good health. The sample consisted of blood. The CDR3 here is CASSRVGNEQFF. The CDR3 DNA sequence: TGTGCCAGCAGCAGAGTCGGGAATGAGCAGTTCTTC.